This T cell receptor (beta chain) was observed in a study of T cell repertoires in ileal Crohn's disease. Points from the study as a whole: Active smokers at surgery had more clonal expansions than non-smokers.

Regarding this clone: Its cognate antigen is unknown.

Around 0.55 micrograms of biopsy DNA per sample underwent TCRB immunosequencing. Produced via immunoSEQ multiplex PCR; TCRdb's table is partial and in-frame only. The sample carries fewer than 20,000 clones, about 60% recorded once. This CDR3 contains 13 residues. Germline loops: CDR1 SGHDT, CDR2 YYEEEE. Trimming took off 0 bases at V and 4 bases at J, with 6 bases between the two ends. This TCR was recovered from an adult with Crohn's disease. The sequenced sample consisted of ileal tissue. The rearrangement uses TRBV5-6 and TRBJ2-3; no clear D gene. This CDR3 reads CASSLGRPDTQYF. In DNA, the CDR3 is TGTGCCAGCAGCTTGGGGAGACCAGATACGCAGTATTTT.